The 26 T cell receptor beta chains listed next were all sequenced from one sample in a study of shared clonotypes between healthy human individuals. Here immunoSEQ multiplex PCR was the method, and the copy in TCRdb shows in-frame clones only, minus some. The sample holds roughly 320,000 clones, roughly 87% seen once. The sample comprised memory CD8+ T cells sorted from blood. Subset reported: CD45RO+ cells pooled with CCR7-negative TemRA cells. These receptors all stem from a man between 18 and 35 years old in good health.

The chain uses TRBV9 and TRBJ1-2, with D maybe TRBD1 (5 bases). CDR1 is SGDLS and CDR2 is YYNGEE in the germline V gene. Trimming shortened V by 3 bases and J by 8 bases, and 14 bases separated the two germline ends. The CDR3 is 13 residues long. CDR3 in DNA: TGTGCCAGCAGCGCACACCAGGGAACCGGCTACACCTTC. It encodes CASSAHQGTGYTF.

The chain joins TRBV30 to TRBJ1-1; D gene ambiguous. The CDR3 is 15 residues long. Trimming stripped 2 bases from V and 0 bases from J, with 13 bases between. Germline assignment: CDR1 GTSNPN and CDR2 SVGIG (reference sequence). CDR3 coding DNA: TGTGCCTGGAGTTTATCCACTGCCATGAACACTGAAGCTTTCTTT. Residues: CAWSLSTAMNTEAFF.

The CDR3: CASSTGSGGAFVTDTQYF. For the CDR3, the DNA is TGTGCCAGCAGCACCGGTAGCGGGGGGGCCTTTGTCACAGATACGCAGTATTTT. The V gene is TRBV28, the J gene TRBJ2-3; 11 bases align to TRBD2. Germline loops: CDR1 MDHEN, CDR2 SYDVKM. The ends lost 6 bases at V and 2 bases at J; junction bases unmatched: 13. CDR3 size: 18 residues.

The chain links TRBV6-6 to TRBJ1-6; 10 bases fit TRBD1. CDR1 MNHNY and CDR2 SVGAGI come from the germline V gene (reference sequence). This CDR3 has 16 amino acids. V lost 5 bases, J lost 5 bases, and 6 bases stayed unmatched. The CDR3: CASSVGTGDHNSPLHF. The CDR3 DNA is TGTGCCAGCAGTGTCGGGACAGGGGATCATAATTCACCCCTCCACTTT.

CDR3 residues: CATRLAGSSYEQYF. CDR3 sequence (DNA): TGTGCCACCCGACTAGCGGGAAGCTCCTACGAGCAGTACTTC. The J gene is TRBJ2-7, the V gene TRBV10-3, with 11 positions matching TRBD2. Germline CDR1 is ENHRY and CDR2 is SYGVKD. V was pared by 10 bases and J by 0 bases, with 5 bases of the junction left unmatched. This CDR3 is built from 14 residues.

With regard to this clone: The germline gene is not matched at one end of the junction; a read error may be the cause. This chain connects TRBV7-9 to TRBJ2-3; maybe TRBD2 (6 bases). Germline V gene sequence: CDR1 SEHNR, CDR2 FQNEAQ (reference sequence). The CDR3 extends over 15 amino acids. CDR3 DNA: TGTGCCAGCACCTTAGGGGACTGGTGGTGGAATACGCAGTATTTT. This sequence encodes CASTLGDWWWNTQYF.

Note on this clone: Different DNA sequences within this sample yield the same CDR3. The chain uses TRBV6-5 and TRBJ2-5; D could derive from TRBD1 or TRBD2 (5 bases each). CDR3 length equals 12 residues. From germline, CDR1 is MNHEY and CDR2 SVGAGI. V lost 2 bases and J lost 4, with 5 bases in between. The CDR3 DNA follows: TGTGCCAGCAGTTACGGGGGAGAGACCCAGTACTTC. Its translation is CASSYGGETQYF.

Regarding this clone: This sequence is one base from a far larger clone and is likely a read error. This rearrangement joins TRBV6-6 to TRBJ2-3; D is perhaps TRBD2 (6 bases). The germline V gene has CDR1 MNHNY and CDR2 SVGAGI (reference sequence). The CDR3 runs to 14 residues. The ends were cut back, 2 bases at V and 1 base at J, with 7 bases in the middle. Here the CDR3 reads CASSYGGGTDTQYF. Here the CDR3 DNA reads TGTGCCAGCAGTTACGGCGGGGGCACAGATACGCAGTATTTT.

The genes are TRBV7-9 and TRBJ2-7; D possibly corresponds to TRBD1 (6 bases). The CDR3 spans 14 residues. Between the trimmed V and J ends, which lost 5 bases and 3 bases, there was a span of 14 bases. Looked up from germline, CDR1 is SEHNR and CDR2 is FQNEAQ (reference sequence). The CDR3 reads CASSRRQADYEQYF. As DNA, the CDR3 is TGTGCCAGCAGCCGGAGACAGGCCGACTACGAGCAGTACTTC.

The chain joins TRBV4-1 to TRBJ2-5; 9 nucleotides line up with TRBD1. The germline gives CDR1 MGHRA, CDR2 YSYEKL. The CDR3 is 15 amino acids. The J segment lost 5 bases and the V segment lost 6 bases, leaving 10 bases of the junction unmatched. CDR3 sequence: CASRLIQGARETQYF. CDR3 coding DNA: TGCGCCAGCAGGCTAATACAGGGGGCGAGGGAGACCCAGTACTTC.

This chain links TRBV7-9 with TRBJ1-1; D perhaps matches TRBD1 (6 bases). The germline V gene encodes CDR1 SEHNR and CDR2 FQNEAQ (reference sequence). The V and J ends lost 0 bases and 0 bases respectively, with 14 bases between them. The CDR3 is 17 amino acids. The CDR3 sequence: CASSLADPGDVNTEAFF. Written as DNA, the CDR3 is TGTGCCAGCAGCTTAGCGGATCCAGGGGACGTGAACACTGAAGCTTTCTTT.

Ten or more counts support this clone. This chain connects TRBV19 to TRBJ2-5; a possible D gene is TRBD1 (5 bases). The CDR3 is 16 amino acids. V lost 9 bases to trimming and J lost 0 bases, with 20 bases between them. The germline V gene encodes CDR1 LNHDA and CDR2 SQIVND (reference sequence). For the CDR3, the DNA is TGTGCCAGCACACTGGGTGTGACAGCGCACCAAGAGACCCAGTACTTC. This encodes CASTLGVTAHQETQYF.

The chain employs TRBV30 and TRBJ2-7, with a possible D match to TRBD1 (6 bases). The length of the CDR3 is 13 residues. Trimming took 2 bases from V and 2 from J, leaving 10 bases between them. Germline V gene data show CDR1 as GTSNPN and CDR2 as SVGIG (reference sequence). The CDR3, as DNA: TGTGCCTGGAGTAAGGGGGACCCCTACGAGCAGTACTTC. This gives the protein CAWSKGDPYEQYF.

V usage is TRBV27 and J usage is TRBJ2-7, with 8 positions matching TRBD1. V dropped 10 bases and J dropped 2; count of bases not matched to a gene: 4. This CDR3 contains 12 residues. Germline V gene sequence: CDR1 MNHEY, CDR2 SMNVEV (reference sequence). The CDR3 loop reads CATAGGPYEQYF. For the CDR3, the DNA is TGTGCCACCGCAGGGGGCCCCTACGAGCAGTACTTC.

The chain carries TRBV7-8 and TRBJ2-1; D unresolved. Germline CDR1 SGHVS, CDR2 FQNEAQ. The CDR3 contains 13 residues. The germline V and J ends were trimmed by 4 bases and 9 bases, with 13 bases remaining between them. CDR3 in amino acids: CASSSSIRAEQFF. The CDR3 coding sequence is TGTGCCAGCAGCTCTTCCATACGGGCTGAGCAGTTCTTC.

Only one count was recorded for this clone. This rearrangement joins TRBV7-2 to TRBJ2-5, with D hard to call. Between the trimmed V and J ends, which lost 1 base and 4 bases, there was a span of 13 bases. Germline V lookup: CDR1 SGHTA, CDR2 FQGNSA. The CDR3 covers 15 residues. The CDR3 nucleotides are TGTGCCAGCAGCTTAGGGCTAGTCAACGGAGAGACCCAGTACTTC. Translation gives CASSLGLVNGETQYF.

The chain carries TRBV30 and TRBJ1-3; possible D gene TRBD1, 5 bases. This CDR3 has 11 residues. CDR1 is GTSNPN, CDR2 SVGIG, per germline (reference sequence). V was pared by 2 bases and J by 12 bases, with 11 bases between. This chain's CDR3 is CAWSTGLNIYF. CDR3 DNA sequence: TGTGCCTGGAGTACGGGACTCAACATATATTTT.

This clone came up many times. This rearrangement joins TRBV7-9 to TRBJ2-7; perhaps TRBD1 as D (6 bases). CDR3 length: 14 residues. CDR1 SEHNR and CDR2 FQNEAQ come from the germline V gene (reference sequence). V lost 1 base, J lost 5 bases, and 12 bases lay in between. This chain's CDR3 is CASSLVTGLDEQYF. The DNA of the CDR3 is TGTGCCAGCAGCTTAGTTACAGGGTTAGACGAGCAGTACTTC.

V is TRBV9 and J is TRBJ2-1; D unresolved. CDR3 length equals 16 residues. Trimming took 1 base from V and 0 from J, leaving 11 bases between them. Germline-derived CDR1 and CDR2 are SGDLS and YYNGEE. The CDR3 loop reads CASSVQIHSSYNEQFF. CDR3 coding DNA: TGTGCCAGCAGCGTACAGATCCACAGCTCCTACAATGAGCAGTTCTTC.

This CDR3 is CACPLGGLGYEQYF. The CDR3 DNA reads TGTGCCTGCCCCTTAGGGGGCCTCGGGTACGAGCAGTACTTC. The V call is TRBV30, the J call TRBJ2-7; TRBD1 matches at 7 bases. Per the germline V gene, CDR1 is GTSNPN and CDR2 is SVGIG (reference sequence). The CDR3 extends over 14 amino acids. V was clipped by 6 bases and J by 4 bases; unmatched bases: 12. Drawing the rest from reference TRBV30 and TRBJ2-7, the complete variable domain is SQTIHQWPATLVQPVGSPLSLECTVEGTSNPNLYWYRQAAGRGLQLLFYSVGIGQISSEVPQNLSASRPQDRQFILSSKKLLLSDSGFYLCACPLGGLGYEQYFGPGTRLTVT.

Details on this clone: This may stem from a read error, because a much larger clone lies one nucleotide away. The chain is built from TRBV5-6 and TRBJ2-5; D gene ambiguous. The CDR3 sequence is 11 residues long. With 1 base removed from V and 2 bases from J, the gap between germline ends came to 0 bases. Germline loops: CDR1 SGHDT, CDR2 YYEEEE. The CDR3 sequence is CASSLQETQYF. The CDR3 DNA reads as TGTGCCAGCAGCTTGCAAGAGACCCAGTACTTC.

The gene calls are TRBV9 and TRBJ2-5; tentative D call: TRBD1 (6 bases). Deletions cut 0 bases from V and 4 bases from J, with 25 bases between. Germline CDR1 SGDLS, CDR2 YYNGEE. The CDR3 sequence is 19 residues long. The chain's CDR3 is CASSVEVGAGLRPTETQYF. CDR3 sequence (DNA): TGTGCCAGCAGCGTAGAAGTGGGGGCTGGACTCCGCCCGACAGAGACCCAGTACTTC.

V and J are TRBV27 and TRBJ1-2; 7 bases fit TRBD1. Germline V CDR1 and CDR2: MNHEY, SMNVEV (reference sequence). The V segment lost 3 bases and the J segment 6 bases; nucleotides outside the gene matches: 10. This CDR3 has 15 amino acids. The CDR3 spells CASSFSRAGGNGYTF. In DNA form, the CDR3 reads TGTGCCAGCAGTTTCTCCCGAGCAGGGGGTAATGGCTACACCTTC.

This chain joins TRBV27 and TRBJ1-5, with D unclear. V gave up 5 bases and J gave up 1 base, with 9 bases separating them. The CDR3 is 14 amino acids. Germline CDR1 and CDR2: MNHEY and SMNVEV (reference sequence). CDR3: CASSIGMSNQPQHF. Here the CDR3 DNA reads TGTGCCAGCAGTATAGGGATGAGCAATCAGCCCCAGCATTTT.

The V gene is TRBV5-6, the J gene TRBJ2-7; 8 bases fit TRBD1. The CDR3 loop spans 15 amino acids. The V segment lost 3 bases and the J segment 4 bases; nucleotides outside the gene matches: 9. Germline-derived CDR1 and CDR2 are SGHDT and YYEEEE. The CDR3 nucleotides read TGTGCCAGCAGCTCCCCAGGACAGGGCCCTTACGAGCAGTACTTC. As protein: CASSSPGQGPYEQYF.

The rearrangement links TRBV27 to TRBJ2-7; perhaps TRBD2 as D (6 bases). CDR1 is MNHEY, CDR2 SMNVEV, per germline (reference sequence). The CDR3 contains 15 residues. Trimming shortened V by 2 bases and J by 0 bases, and 11 bases separated the two germline ends. The CDR3 coding sequence is TGTGCCAGCAGTTTAGGTAGCGGCAGCTCCTACGAGCAGTACTTC. This sequence encodes CASSLGSGSSYEQYF.